Below, 9 T cell receptor beta chains from the same sample are listed, as sequenced in a study of shared clonotypes between healthy human individuals. Sequencing used immunoSEQ multiplex PCR; TCRdb keeps in-frame clones, though not all of them. The table records some 1 million clones, about 76% of them present only once. The source material was memory CD4+ T cells sorted from blood. Subset meaning: CD45RA-negative fraction. All receptors come from a man aged 18 to 30 in good health.

V usage is TRBV4-1 and J usage is TRBJ2-2, with 11 nucleotides matching TRBD1. CDR1 and CDR2 (germline): MGHRA, YSYEKL. The CDR3 covers 21 residues. V gave up 3 bases and J gave up 6 bases; unmatched junction bases: 21. The CDR3: CASSHRSGRTGGDFTAGELFF. CDR3 sequence (DNA): TGCGCCAGCAGCCATCGCTCGGGTAGGACAGGGGGCGATTTTACGGCCGGGGAGCTGTTTTTT.

The chain has TRBV27 and TRBJ2-2; possibly TRBD1 for D (6 bases). The CDR3 is 17 amino acids. The germline V gene has CDR1 MNHEY and CDR2 SMNVEV (reference sequence). V was pared by 6 bases and J by 0 bases, with 17 bases between. In nucleotides, the CDR3 is TGTGCCAGCAGCGGACAGACGACACTAACGAACACCGGGGAGCTGTTTTTT. This gives the protein CASSGQTTLTNTGELFF.

The genes are TRBV18 and TRBJ2-1; no reliable D call. The V end was cut by 8 bases, the J end by 10 bases, with 15 bases between. The CDR3 contains 12 residues. Germline V gene lookup returns CDR1 KGHSH and CDR2 LQKENI. CDR3 coding DNA: TGTGCCAGCCAAGCAAGGGTGGGCGAGCAGTTCTTC. It is translated as CASQARVGEQFF.

V is TRBV7-8 and J is TRBJ1-5; possibly TRBD1 for D (5 bases). Germline values: CDR1 SGHVS, CDR2 FQNEAQ. The CDR3 runs to 14 residues. Between the trimmed V and J ends, which lost 2 bases and 7 bases, there was a span of 12 bases. CDR3 DNA sequence: TGTGCCAGCAGCTTAACCGACCAGGGCCAGCCCCAGCATTTT. It specifies CASSLTDQGQPQHF.

This clone has a single count. This chain uses TRBV7-2 with TRBJ2-7, with D maybe TRBD1 (6 bases). Trimming left V 5 bases short and J 4 bases short, with 18 bases between. Germline V CDR1 and CDR2: SGHTA, FQGNSA. The length of the CDR3 is 15 residues. CDR3 sequence reads: CASSRFLGAVYEQYF. The CDR3 nucleotides read TGTGCCAGCAGCCGGTTCTTGGGGGCTGTATACGAGCAGTACTTC.

The rearrangement uses TRBV4-1 and TRBJ2-1; TRBD1 matches at 8 bases. V lost 4 bases to trimming and J lost 6 bases; unmatched junction nucleotides: 8. The germline V gene has CDR1 MGHRA and CDR2 YSYEKL. The CDR3 contains 15 residues. The CDR3 region is CASSPQDRVPNEQFF. CDR3 in DNA: TGCGCCAGCAGCCCACAGGACAGGGTCCCCAATGAGCAGTTCTTC.

This chain joins TRBV4-1 and TRBJ2-7, with TRBD1 matching 7 bases. This CDR3 contains 17 residues. Trimming removed 0 bases from V and 2 bases from J; junction bases left unmatched: 10. Germline CDR1 MGHRA, CDR2 YSYEKL. The chain's CDR3 is CASSQDRVQGQTYEQYF. The CDR3 DNA is TGCGCCAGCAGCCAAGATAGAGTACAGGGGCAAACCTACGAGCAGTACTTC.

Of note for this clone: Other nucleotide sequences from this sample produce the same CDR3. The J gene is TRBJ2-5, the V gene TRBV30; no clear D gene. CDR1 is GTSNPN, CDR2 SVGIG, per germline (reference sequence). The CDR3 loop spans 11 amino acids. Trimming stripped 0 bases from V and 4 bases from J, with 3 bases between. DNA for the CDR3: TGTGCCTGGAGTGTACGAGAGACCCAGTACTTC. This gives the protein CAWSVRETQYF.

V gene TRBV27 combines with J gene TRBJ2-2, with D hard to call. Germline CDR1 reads MNHEY; CDR2 reads SMNVEV (reference sequence). V dropped 3 bases and J dropped 6 bases, with 14 bases sitting between them. The CDR3 is 15 amino acids. CDR3 in amino acids: CASSLILEKAGELFF. The CDR3 DNA follows: TGTGCCAGCAGTTTGATCCTCGAGAAGGCCGGGGAGCTGTTTTTT.